This entry features one TCR beta chain sequence. The record originates from a study of blood T cell repertoires in COVID-19. Whole-study context: Sites in the United States, Italy and Spain provided acute and convalescent COVID-19 samples.

Profiled with immunoSEQ multiplex PCR; TCRdb holds only in-frame clones, not every one. The table includes 60,000 to 75,000 clones, 75% to 90% detected once. The sequence came from a man aged 25-40 years with acute or convalescent COVID-19. The sequencing sample was made of peripheral blood.

CDR3 sequence (DNA): TGCGCCAGCAGCGCCAGGACAGCCTCAGTGACAGATACGCAGTATTTT. It codes for CASSARTASVTDTQYF. The V gene is TRBV5-1, the J gene TRBJ2-3; maybe TRBD1 (6 bases). The germline V gene has CDR1 SGHRS and CDR2 YFSETQ. Trimming took 4 bases from V and 3 from J, leaving 18 bases between them. This CDR3 has 16 amino acids.